One and the same sample provided the 23 T cell receptor beta chains below, sequenced in a study of cytomegalovirus exposure and HLA in healthy donors. The protocol was immunoSEQ multiplex PCR, while the TCRdb copy is restricted to in-frame clones and leaves out a portion. The sample contains roughly 73,000 clones, roughly 95% of which appear only once. The sample was PBMCs. The receptor source for this set is a man between 18 and 35 years old in good health and CMV-seronegative.

The gene calls are TRBV2 and TRBJ2-5; D unresolved. The germline V gene encodes CDR1 SNHLY and CDR2 FYNNEI. Trimming removed 8 bases at V and 2 bases at J, with 6 bases between. The CDR3 length is 11 residues. The CDR3, as DNA: TGTGCCAGCGGGCCGCAAGAGACCCAGTACTTC. Translated, it gives CASGPQETQYF.

DNA of the CDR3: TGTGCCAGCAGCCACCCTACAGGGGGACCCGAAAAACTGTTTTTT. Translated: CASSHPTGGPEKLFF. V gene TRBV7-2 combines with J gene TRBJ1-4, with 8 bases lining up with TRBD1. The CDR3 is 15 amino acids. Germline V gene sequence: CDR1 SGHTA, CDR2 FQGNSA. Trimming at V came to 5 bases and at J to 8 bases, leaving 10 bases not matched to a gene.

The chain uses TRBV7-6 and TRBJ2-2, with 12 bases lining up with TRBD1. V lost 1 base and J lost 7; bases outside the gene matches: 7. CDR3 length equals 17 residues. CDR1 and CDR2 (germline): SGHVS, FNYEAQ. The CDR3 is CASSLVPGQGAIGELFF. CDR3 bases: TGTGCCAGCAGCTTAGTTCCGGGACAGGGGGCTATCGGGGAGCTGTTTTTT.

The chain recombines TRBV13 with TRBJ1-6; TRBD1 might be the D (5 bases). The germline V gene encodes CDR1 PRHDT and CDR2 FYEKMQ (reference sequence). The CDR3 is made up of 14 amino acids. V was shortened by 5 bases and J by 7 bases, with 12 bases between the two germline ends. Written as DNA, the CDR3 is TGTGCCAGCAGCCGGGGACTGCAGAATTCACCCCTCCACTTT. It is translated as CASSRGLQNSPLHF. Full variable domain (rest looked up from reference TRBV13 and TRBJ1-6): AAGVIQSPRHLIKEKRETATLKCYPIPRHDTVYWYQQGPGQDPQFLISFYEKMQSDKGSIPDRFSAQQFSDYHSELNMSSLELGDSALYFCASSRGLQNSPLHFGNGTRLTVT.

The V call is TRBV6-4, the J call TRBJ2-2, with D possibly TRBD2 on 6 matching bases. V was cut by 3 bases and J by 4 bases, with 9 bases left in between. The germline V gene encodes CDR1 MRHNA and CDR2 SNTAGT. The CDR3 has 14 amino acids. The CDR3 spells CASSEKGGTGELFF. DNA for the CDR3: TGTGCCAGCAGTGAGAAGGGAGGCACCGGGGAGCTGTTTTTT.

This clone showed up just once. This chain links TRBV30 with TRBJ1-1; D gene unclear. The V gene's germline CDR1 is GTSNPN and CDR2 SVGIG (reference sequence). This CDR3 has 13 residues. V was pared by 3 bases and J by 1 base, with 9 bases between. The DNA for the CDR3 is TGTGCCTGGAGGACCACAGAGAACACTGAAGCTTTCTTT. Translated: CAWRTTENTEAFF.

The chain combines TRBV11-2 with TRBJ2-7, with TRBD1 as a possible D gene (6 bases). The V gene's germline CDR1 is SGHAT and CDR2 FQNNGV. The ends were cut back, 3 bases at V and 0 bases at J, with 12 bases in the middle. This CDR3 has 15 residues. The chain's CDR3 is CASSFSQGSSYEQYF. In DNA form, the CDR3 reads TGTGCCAGCAGCTTCAGCCAGGGGAGCTCCTACGAGCAGTACTTC.

J is TRBJ2-7 and V is TRBV6-5, with a possible D match to TRBD1 (5 bases). With 0 bases removed from V and 1 base from J, the gap between germline ends came to 13 bases. The CDR3 has 16 residues. Germline V lookup: CDR1 MNHEY, CDR2 SVGAGI. The CDR3 loop is CASSYSSNPGSYEQYF. The CDR3 nucleotides are TGTGCCAGCAGTTACTCGAGTAATCCAGGGTCCTACGAGCAGTACTTC.

The V call is TRBV6-5, the J call TRBJ1-2, with 8 bases lining up with TRBD1. This CDR3 contains 14 residues. The germline gives CDR1 MNHEY, CDR2 SVGAGI. V was pared by 2 bases and J by 6 bases, with 5 bases of the junction left unmatched. The CDR3 sequence: CASSYTRTGNGYTF. CDR3 sequence (DNA): TGTGCCAGCAGTTACACCCGGACAGGGAATGGCTACACCTTC.

This clone was detected only once. The rearrangement uses TRBV30 and TRBJ1-1; D possibly corresponds to TRBD1 (6 bases). The CDR3 extends over 15 amino acids. With 0 bases removed from V and 2 bases from J, the gap between germline ends came to 13 bases. In germline, CDR1 is GTSNPN, CDR2 SVGIG (reference sequence). In nucleotides, the CDR3 is TGTGCCTGGAGTGTACGAGGACAGAGAAACACTGAAGCTTTCTTT. Its protein product is CAWSVRGQRNTEAFF. Filled out from reference TRBV30 and TRBJ1-1, the complete variable domain reads SQTIHQWPATLVQPVGSPLSLECTVEGTSNPNLYWYRQAAGRGLQLLFYSVGIGQISSEVPQNLSASRPQDRQFILSSKKLLLSDSGFYLCAWSVRGQRNTEAFFGQGTRLTVV.

The chain carries TRBV27 and TRBJ1-5, with a possible D match to TRBD1 (6 bases). The CDR3 extends over 15 amino acids. V was trimmed by 5 bases and J by 4 bases, leaving 15 bases between them. Germline assignment: CDR1 MNHEY and CDR2 SMNVEV (reference sequence). The CDR3 spells CASSRDQGSNQPQHF. CDR3 in DNA: TGTGCCAGCAGTCGAGACCAGGGGTCAAATCAGCCCCAGCATTTT.

The CDR3 reads CASSVAGGPDEQFF. For the CDR3, the DNA is TGTGCCAGCAGCGTAGCGGGGGGGCCTGATGAGCAGTTCTTC. The V call is TRBV9, the J call TRBJ2-1; 8 bases align to TRBD2. CDR1 is SGDLS, CDR2 YYNGEE, per germline. V shed 0 bases and J 8 bases; nucleotides not matched to a gene: 4. The CDR3 sequence is 14 residues long.

The V call is TRBV5-1, the J call TRBJ2-7; TRBD1 agrees at 10 bases. The germline gives CDR1 SGHRS, CDR2 YFSETQ. V lost 0 bases and J lost 3; bases outside the gene matches: 3. CDR3 length: 15 residues. DNA of the CDR3: TGCGCCAGCAGCTTGGAGACAGGGGGCGACTACGAGCAGTACTTC. Translation gives CASSLETGGDYEQYF.

V gene TRBV27 combines with J gene TRBJ1-5; 8 bases fit TRBD1. Trimming cost V 2 bases and J 8 bases; bases outside gene matches: 5. The CDR3 sequence is 14 residues long. Germline V lookup: CDR1 MNHEY, CDR2 SMNVEV (reference sequence). The CDR3 sequence is CASSLAATGEPQHF. The CDR3 DNA is TGTGCCAGCAGTTTAGCCGCGACAGGGGAGCCCCAGCATTTT.

This chain connects TRBV2 to TRBJ1-5, with a possible D match to TRBD1 (5 bases). The CDR3 consists of 14 residues. CDR1 is SNHLY and CDR2 is FYNNEI in the germline V gene. V gave up 6 bases and J gave up 5 bases, with 14 bases separating them. The CDR3 here is CASRWTQVDQPQHF. CDR3 nucleotides: TGTGCCAGCAGATGGACACAAGTCGATCAGCCCCAGCATTTT. Combining the CDR3 with reference TRBV2 and TRBJ1-5 gives the whole variable domain EPEVTQTPSHQVTQMGQEVILRCVPISNHLYFYWYRQILGQKVEFLVSFYNNEISEKSEIFDDQFSVERPDGSNFTLKIRSTKLEDSAMYFCASRWTQVDQPQHFGDGTRLSIL.

The V gene is TRBV5-4, the J gene TRBJ1-3; TRBD1 might be the D (5 bases). Trimming shortened V by 4 bases and J by 0 bases, and 8 bases separated the two germline ends. CDR1 SGHNT and CDR2 YYREEE come from the germline V gene (reference sequence). CDR3 length: 14 amino acids. In DNA form, the CDR3 reads TGTGCCAGCAGCCCGCAGGGCTCTGGAAACACCATATATTTT. Translated, it gives CASSPQGSGNTIYF. The variable domain in full, with the rest retrieved from reference TRBV5-4 and TRBJ1-3, is ETGVTQSPTHLIKTRGQQVTLRCSSQSGHNTVSWYQQALGQGPQFIFQYYREEENGRGNFPPRFSGLQFPNYSSELNVNALELDDSALYLCASSPQGSGNTIYFGEGSWLTVV.

The chain is built from TRBV5-1 and TRBJ1-4; TRBD1 is a possible D gene (5 bases). The CDR3 is made up of 14 amino acids. From germline, CDR1 is SGHRS and CDR2 YFSETQ. V gave up 4 bases and J gave up 5 bases, with 12 bases separating them. The CDR3 is CASSLAGGNEKLFF. The CDR3 DNA follows: TGCGCCAGCAGCCTTGCCGGGGGAAATGAAAAACTGTTTTTT.

This rearrangement joins TRBV28 to TRBJ2-5; TRBD1 aligns across 7 bases. Germline lookup yields CDR1 MDHEN and CDR2 SYDVKM. The CDR3 covers 15 residues. Trimming cost V 2 bases and J 0 bases; bases outside gene matches: 3. DNA of the CDR3: TGTGCCAGCAGTTTAGGGACAGCGTACCAAGAGACCCAGTACTTC. This gives the protein CASSLGTAYQETQYF.

This chain connects TRBV14 to TRBJ1-2, with a tentative D call TRBD1 (5 bases). The germline CDR1 and CDR2 sequences are SGHDN and FVKESK. V lost 4 bases to trimming and J lost 7 bases, with 10 bases between them. This CDR3 region has 12 residues. In DNA form, the CDR3 reads TGTGCCAGCAGCCTGGGGCCCCGTGGCTACACCTTC. It encodes CASSLGPRGYTF.

The chain is built from TRBV4-1 and TRBJ1-4, with 8 nucleotides matching TRBD1. The V and J ends lost 3 bases and 0 bases, in that order; junction bases with no gene match: 3. Germline CDR1 is MGHRA and CDR2 is YSYEKL. The CDR3 has 16 residues. CDR3 residues: CASSQGQASTNEKLFF. The CDR3 DNA reads as TGCGCCAGCAGCCAGGGACAGGCATCAACTAATGAAAAACTGTTTTTT.

V is TRBV25-1 and J is TRBJ1-6, with TRBD1 matching 7 bases. Per the germline V gene, CDR1 is MGHDK and CDR2 is SYGVNS. This CDR3 has 15 amino acids. Trimming took 5 bases from V and 7 from J; bases not matched to a gene: 8. This chain's CDR3 is CASSPRGAANSPLHF. The CDR3 DNA is TGTGCCAGCAGTCCCAGGGGGGCTGCAAATTCACCCCTCCACTTT.

The chain carries TRBV7-2 and TRBJ1-5; tentative D call: TRBD1 (5 bases). Germline loops: CDR1 SGHTA, CDR2 FQGNSA. Trimming cost V 5 bases and J 4 bases, with 15 bases left between them. There are 15 residues in the CDR3. In DNA form, the CDR3 reads TGTGCCAGCAGCCTTGACTCCGGGGGTAATCAGCCCCAGCATTTT. This codes for CASSLDSGGNQPQHF. The whole variable domain, filled in from reference TRBV7-2 and TRBJ1-5, reads GAGVSQSPSNKVTEKGKDVELRCDPISGHTALYWYRQSLGQGLEFLIYFQGNSAPDKSGLPSDRFSAERTGGSVSTLTIQRTQQEDSAVYLCASSLDSGGNQPQHFGDGTRLSIL.

This clone was detected once. The V and J genes are TRBV5-1 and TRBJ1-1, with D tentatively TRBD1 (5 bases). CDR3 length equals 13 residues. V shed 3 bases and J shed 5 bases, with 11 bases lying between them. Germline loops: CDR1 SGHRS, CDR2 YFSETQ. The CDR3 sequence is CASSWVGGTEAFF. CDR3 nucleotides: TGCGCCAGCAGCTGGGTGGGGGGAACTGAAGCTTTCTTT.